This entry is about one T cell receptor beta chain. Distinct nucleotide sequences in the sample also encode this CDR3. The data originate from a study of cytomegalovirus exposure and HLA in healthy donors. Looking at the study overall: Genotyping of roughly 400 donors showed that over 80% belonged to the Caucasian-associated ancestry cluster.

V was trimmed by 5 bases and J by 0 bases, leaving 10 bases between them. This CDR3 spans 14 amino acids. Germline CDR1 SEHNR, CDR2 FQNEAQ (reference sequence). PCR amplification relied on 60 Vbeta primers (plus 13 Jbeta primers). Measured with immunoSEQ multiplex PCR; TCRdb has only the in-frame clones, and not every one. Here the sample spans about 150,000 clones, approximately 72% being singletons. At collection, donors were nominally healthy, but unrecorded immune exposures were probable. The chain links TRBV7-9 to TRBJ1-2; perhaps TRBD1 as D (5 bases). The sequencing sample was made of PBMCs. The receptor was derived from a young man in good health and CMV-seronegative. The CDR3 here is CASSPSGANYGYTF. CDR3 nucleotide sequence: TGTGCCAGCAGCCCCTCGGGGGCTAACTATGGCTACACCTTC.